This T cell receptor beta chain was captured in a study of T-cell memory formation after mild COVID-19. Study summary: TCR clustering was largely donor specific.

A few counts support this clonotype. Its matching antigen is unknown. General study findings and limits: Memory from before infection featured some responding clones, which suggests cross-reactive memory joined.

Libraries for TCRalpha and TCRbeta carried sample barcodes and unique molecular identifiers via 5'RACE. TCRdb passed the 5' RACE reads through MiXCR, listing each CDR3 protein once. The sample records fewer than 350,000 distinct CDR3 sequences, 13% to 15% being singletons. Germline values: CDR1 SGHTA, CDR2 FQGNSA. Trimming removed 4 bases from V and 7 bases from J, with 11 bases in between. This CDR3 spans 13 amino acids. The chain recombines TRBV7-2 with TRBJ2-1; D is unresolved. The TCR comes from a man between 18 and 29 years old who had mild COVID-19 (a few samples of this study predate the infection). Cell type and time point are not known. The material sequenced was PBMCs or a T cell subset sorted from them (not recorded which). The CDR3, as DNA: TGTGCCAGCAGCTCCCCTGGGGTAAATGAGCAGTTCTTC. Translating gives CASSSPGVNEQFF.